The TCR beta chain described here comes from a study of cytomegalovirus exposure and HLA in healthy donors. Note on this clone: Antigen unknown.

This CDR3 is built from 16 residues. The junction had 8 bases not matched to a gene; V was cut back by 0 bases and J by 7 bases. Germline values: CDR1 MNHEY, CDR2 SMNVEV (reference sequence). Repertoires were generated with immunoSEQ multiplex PCR, while TCRdb's copy carries only in-frame clones and drops some. This table holds 100,000 to 150,000 clones, around nine tenths found once. Study conclusions and caveats: Reports showed the classifier diagnosing cytomegalovirus status with high specificity and sensitivity. Specificity of a few CMV-associated chains for CMV antigens was verified in vitro. A list of approximately 160 TCR beta chains associated with cytomegalovirus was given.

The V call is TRBV27, the J call TRBJ2-7; 11 nucleotides agree with TRBD2. This clonotype originated in a young man in good health and CMV-seronegative. Input material: PBMCs. As DNA, the CDR3 is TGTGCCAGCAGTTTATCCACTAGCGGGGGCATGGGGGAGCAGTACTTC. This codes for CASSLSTSGGMGEQYF.